What follows describes a single TCR beta chain. This clonotype was detected only a few times. The antigen it binds to is not known. Base quality data are lacking; no much larger clone is found one base away. From the cysteine up to the phenylalanine, the CDR3 has a length of 18 residues. Only the CDR3 DNA stays, 54 bases, in frame from base 1. The germline V gene gives CDR1 as MGHRA and CDR2 as YSYEKL. V loses 2 bases at its end and J loses 6 bases; junction bases beyond the gene matches: 11. The time point label, read with the paper, signifies: persistent/refractory GD, antithyroid drugs over 5 years with positive TRAb. For both TCR sequencing and RNA sequencing, RNA was extracted from PBMCs in TRIzol. The diagnosis of Graves' disease was made according to American Thyroid Association guidelines. Patients for the study were recruited at an endocrinology department in Xi'an, China. Each patient gave 7 to 9.5 milliliters of peripheral blood, collected in an EDTA anticoagulant tube. Ficoll Paque Plus density gradient separation was used to isolate PBMCs, and no additional T cell sorting was done. An Agilent 2100 Bioanalyzer and agarose gel were used to check RNA quality, while a NanoDrop 2000 measured RNA concentration.

This specimen belongs to a study of regulatory T cells in long-lasting Graves disease (dated by TCRdb to the early 2020s). For the study in its entirety: Persistent Graves' disease was defined as antithyroid drug treatment for over 5 years with persistently positive TSH receptor autoantibodies. This study used TCR sequencing and RNA sequencing of peripheral blood to compare persistent Graves' disease patients against newly diagnosed Graves' disease patients. The study was registered as a clinical trial and conducted in China. A total of some 35 samples underwent TCR sequencing: about 13 from persistent and approximately 20 from newly diagnosed Graves' disease patients. In the clinical cohort, patients with persistent Graves' disease had used antithyroid drugs for an average of roughly 10 years. Here is what the overall study found, with its caveats: Peripheral blood alone was examined, since thyroid tissue, which constituted the primary lesion, could not be accessed. Persistent disease showed preferential use of TRBV28, TRBJ1-2 and TRBJ2-5, whereas newly diagnosed disease favored TRBV20-1 and TRBJ2-1. Persistent Graves' disease patients showed lower TCR Shannon entropy and fewer highly expanded clones than newly diagnosed patients, suggesting clonal expansion. The authors noted that the small sample size was a limitation that may lower accuracy. Sequencing and analysis were limited to the TCR beta chain. Patients with persistent disease shared more public clonotypes (roughly 2,900) than newly diagnosed patients did (nearly 1,000).

Library preparation was by multiplex PCR. Sequencer: Illumina HiSeq 4000. TCR beta libraries were built with iRepertoire HTBI primers and Arm-PCR amplification of CDR3 regions. Gel purification was performed on PCR products prior to sequencing. On the study's bioinformatics: Across samples, roughly 60 TRBV and roughly 13 TRBJ segments were identified and used for gene usage analysis of CDR3 amino acid clonotypes. COPE and FqMerger were used to merge filtered high-quality paired reads into contigs. Contigs were aligned with BLAST to IMGT TRBV, TRBD and TRBJ reference genes, and CDR3 was defined per IMGT. Highly expanded clones were defined as clonotypes with a frequency above 0.1%. Shannon entropy served as the measure of repertoire diversity, while the Gini coefficient captured V-J evenness. Public clonotypes were defined as clonotypes shared by more than one individual. The raw public reads went through TCRdb reprocessing: fastp at Q25, MiXCR clone calling, in-frame beta chains kept. Each record represents a unique CDR3 protein, reported with the most common genes and DNA among its rows. The V and J calls reflect TCRdb's pipeline rather than the authors' work. Present in this sample are hundreds of thousands of distinct CDR3 sequences, about 20% of which were seen just once. Less than 25% of the sample is in the top ten clones.

This clonotype originated in a female donor with Graves disease. In this chain, TRBV4-1 is recombined with TRBJ2-7, and TRBD2 matches 15 of the central bases. The specimen comprised peripheral blood mononuclear cells (PBMCs), sampled when the disease was refractory, from a patient treated with antithyroid drugs. The sequenced DNA is TGCGCCAGCAGCCAATCCCCCGGACTAGCGGGAGGGCTGGCCGAGCAGTACTTC. This yields the protein CASSQSPGLAGGLAEQYF.